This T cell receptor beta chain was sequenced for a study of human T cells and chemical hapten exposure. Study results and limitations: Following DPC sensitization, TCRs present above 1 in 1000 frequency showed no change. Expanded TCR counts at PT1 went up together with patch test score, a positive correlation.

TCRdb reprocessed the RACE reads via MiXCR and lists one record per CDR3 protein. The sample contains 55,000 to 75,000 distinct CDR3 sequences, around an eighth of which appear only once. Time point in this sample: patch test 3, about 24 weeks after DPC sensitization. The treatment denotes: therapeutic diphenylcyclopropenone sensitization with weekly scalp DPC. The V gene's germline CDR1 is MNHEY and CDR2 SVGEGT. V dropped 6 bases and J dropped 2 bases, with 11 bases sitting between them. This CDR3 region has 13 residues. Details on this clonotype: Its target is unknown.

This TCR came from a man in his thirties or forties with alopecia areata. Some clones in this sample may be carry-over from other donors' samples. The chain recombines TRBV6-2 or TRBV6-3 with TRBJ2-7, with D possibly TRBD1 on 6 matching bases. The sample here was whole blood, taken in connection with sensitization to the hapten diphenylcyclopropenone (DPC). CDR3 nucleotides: TGTGCCAGCAGATCCCGGGACACCTACGAGCAGTACTTC. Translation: CASRSRDTYEQYF.